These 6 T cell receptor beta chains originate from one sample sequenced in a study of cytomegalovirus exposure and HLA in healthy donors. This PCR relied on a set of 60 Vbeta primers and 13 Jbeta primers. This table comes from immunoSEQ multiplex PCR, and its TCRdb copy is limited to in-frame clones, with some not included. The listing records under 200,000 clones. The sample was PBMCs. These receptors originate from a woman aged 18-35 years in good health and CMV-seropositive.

CDR3 sequence: CASSQSSGTQETQYF. The CDR3, as DNA: TGCGCCAGCAGCCAATCCAGCGGGACGCAGGAGACCCAGTACTTC. The V and J genes are TRBV4-3 and TRBJ2-5; 7 nucleotides match TRBD2. This CDR3 is 15 amino acids long. The V segment lost 2 bases and the J segment 5 bases; nucleotides outside the gene matches: 8. Germline CDR1 reads LGHNA; CDR2 reads YSLEER.

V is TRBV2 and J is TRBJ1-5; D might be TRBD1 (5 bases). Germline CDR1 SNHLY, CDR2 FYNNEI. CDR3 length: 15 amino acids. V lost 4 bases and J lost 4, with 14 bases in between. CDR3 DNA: TGTGCCAGCAGTGGAGACAGCCTTGGGAATCAGCCCCAGCATTTT. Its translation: CASSGDSLGNQPQHF.

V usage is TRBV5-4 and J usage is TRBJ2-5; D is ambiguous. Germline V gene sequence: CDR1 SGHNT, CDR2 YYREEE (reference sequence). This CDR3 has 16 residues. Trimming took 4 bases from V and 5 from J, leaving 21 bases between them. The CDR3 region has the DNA TGTGCCAGCAGCCCTCAAGCTGGTTTTGACGGGGAGACCCAGTACTTC. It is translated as CASSPQAGFDGETQYF.

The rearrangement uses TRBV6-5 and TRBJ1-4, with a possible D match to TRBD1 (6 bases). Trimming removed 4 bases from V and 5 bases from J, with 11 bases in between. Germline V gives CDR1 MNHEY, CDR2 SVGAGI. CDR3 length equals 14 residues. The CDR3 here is CASSSITGNEKLFF. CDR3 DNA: TGTGCCAGCAGTTCCATTACAGGGAATGAAAAACTGTTTTTT.

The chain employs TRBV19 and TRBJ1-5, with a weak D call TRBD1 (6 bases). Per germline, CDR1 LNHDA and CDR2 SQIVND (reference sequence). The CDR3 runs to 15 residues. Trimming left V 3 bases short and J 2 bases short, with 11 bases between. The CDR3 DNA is TGTGCCAGTAGTATGAGGGGGATGGGCAATCAGCCCCAGCATTTT. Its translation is CASSMRGMGNQPQHF.

CDR3: CASSFGTGINYEQYF. The CDR3 nucleotides are TGTGCCAGCAGCTTCGGAACAGGGATCAACTACGAGCAGTACTTC. This chain uses TRBV11-1 with TRBJ2-7; the D gene is possibly TRBD1 (6 bases). CDR3 length: 15 amino acids. V dropped 3 bases and J dropped 3 bases, with 15 bases sitting between them. Germline CDR1 and CDR2: SGHAT and FQDESV (reference sequence).